These 9 T cell receptor beta chains originate from one sample sequenced in a study of CD8 T cells in Susac syndrome. RNA, at roughly 0.45 to 1 ug, was reverse transcribed with random hexamers. TCRdb re-called the immunoSEQ multiplex PCR reads with MiXCR, one entry per CDR3 protein. Of 120,000 to 150,000 distinct CDR3 sequences listed, 94% were seen once; the top ten hold approximately 0.25%. The sample comprised CD8+ T cells from PBMCs. These receptors originate from a human donor in good health.

This chain links TRBV28 with TRBJ2-7, with 7 bases identical to TRBD1. This CDR3 is 15 amino acids long. Germline CDR1 reads MDHEN; CDR2 reads SYDVKM. With 7 bases clipped from V and 4 bases from J, the junction kept 13 bases outside the gene matches. The CDR3 DNA reads TGTGCCAGCACCCTAGACAGGGCCCCATTATACGAGCAGTACTTC. Its protein product is CASTLDRAPLYEQYF. The whole variable domain, remainder taken from reference TRBV28 and TRBJ2-7, is DVKVTQSSRYLVKRTGEKVFLECVQDMDHENMFWYRQDPGLGLRLIYFSYDVKMKEKGDIPEGYSVSREKKERFSLILESASTNQTSMYLCASTLDRAPLYEQYFGPGTRLTVT.

The chain couples TRBV12-5 to TRBJ2-1; D ambiguous. Germline-derived CDR1 and CDR2 are LGHNT and FRNRAP. Trimming pared 1 base from V and 5 bases from J, leaving 6 bases between. This CDR3 region has 13 residues. The CDR3 sequence: CASGLDIDNEQFF. The CDR3 DNA follows: TGTGCTAGTGGTTTGGACATTGACAATGAGCAGTTCTTC. Combining the CDR3 with reference TRBV12-5 and TRBJ2-1 gives the whole variable domain DARVTQTPRHKVTEMGQEVTMRCQPILGHNTVFWYRQTMMQGLELLAYFRNRAPLDDSGMPKDRFSAEMPDATLATLKIQPSEPRDSAVYFCASGLDIDNEQFFGPGTRLTVL.

The rearrangement links TRBV7-2 to TRBJ2-7; 7 positions agree with TRBD2. CDR3 length: 14 amino acids. Trimming at V came to 5 bases and at J to 4 bases, leaving 8 bases not matched to a gene. CDR1 and CDR2 (germline): SGHTA, FQGNSA. DNA of the CDR3: TGTGCCAGCAGCCCCCACGGGGAGGGTTACGAGCAGTACTTC. Translating it yields CASSPHGEGYEQYF. Variable domain in full (rest from reference TRBV7-2 and TRBJ2-7): GAGVSQSPSNKVTEKGKDVELRCDPISGHTALYWYRQSLGQGLEFLIYFQGNSAPDKSGLPSDRFSAERTGGSVSTLTIQRTQQEDSAVYLCASSPHGEGYEQYFGPGTRLTVT.

The chain carries TRBV29-1 and TRBJ1-1, with D hard to call. CDR1 SQVTM and CDR2 ANQGSEA come from the germline V gene. The CDR3 sequence is 12 residues long. Trimming took off 4 bases at V and 0 bases at J, with 6 bases between the two ends. CDR3 nucleotides: TGCAGCGTTGCCTCAATGAACACTGAAGCTTTCTTT. Translated, it gives CSVASMNTEAFF.

This clonotype was detected only once. A read error may produce the germline difference seen at one junction end. V usage is TRBV28 and J usage is TRBJ1-3; 7 nucleotides agree with TRBD1. This CDR3 has 13 residues. In germline, CDR1 is MDHEN, CDR2 SYDVKM. The CDR3 is CASSLMAGTVEHF. The DNA of the CDR3 is TGTGCCAGCAGTTTAATGGCCGGGACAGTAGAACACTTT.

The rearrangement joins TRBV20-1 to TRBJ2-7; TRBD2 might be the D (7 bases). With 0 bases removed from V and 2 bases from J, the gap between germline ends came to 14 bases. This CDR3 contains 15 residues. Germline values: CDR1 DFQATT, CDR2 SNEGSKA (reference sequence). CDR3 nucleotide sequence: TGCAGTGCTAGAGATTGGACAGCGGGAACCTACGAGCAGTACTTC. It codes for CSARDWTAGTYEQYF.

The genes are TRBV20-1 and TRBJ2-3; weak D call: TRBD1 (5 bases). This CDR3 region has 13 residues. V gave up 2 bases and J gave up 2 bases, with 8 bases separating them. Germline V CDR1 and CDR2: DFQATT, SNEGSKA (reference sequence). For the CDR3, the DNA is TGCAGTGCTAGACAGGGAATCACAGATACGCAGTATTTT. Translation gives CSARQGITDTQYF.

This clonotype has only one observation. The V gene is TRBV27, the J gene TRBJ2-2; 11 bases map to TRBD2. Germline trimming cut 6 bases from V and 7 bases from J; bases unmatched to any gene: 7. This CDR3 has 15 residues. CDR1 and CDR2 from the germline V gene are MNHEY and SMNVEV (reference sequence). The chain's CDR3 is CASSLALAGVGELFF. The CDR3 nucleotides are TGTGCCAGCAGCCTTGCACTAGCGGGAGTCGGGGAGCTGTTTTTT.

This chain connects TRBV20-1 to TRBJ1-1; no clear D gene. From germline, CDR1 is DFQATT and CDR2 SNEGSKA (reference sequence). Trimming removed 0 bases from V and 4 bases from J, with 12 bases in between. This CDR3 is built from 14 residues. Here the CDR3 reads CSARDPPRATEAFF. Here the CDR3 DNA reads TGCAGTGCTAGAGATCCCCCCAGAGCCACTGAAGCTTTCTTT.